The TCR beta chain under discussion was sequenced for a study of blood T cell repertoires in COVID-19. The CDR3 loop spans 15 amino acids. V was shortened by 0 bases and J by 0 bases, with 7 bases between the two germline ends. The germline V gene has CDR1 SGHRS and CDR2 YFSETQ. Assay used: immunoSEQ multiplex PCR; TCRdb lists only in-frame clones, some missing. The sample includes around 100,000 clones, 70% to 80% of them seen just once. The sequencing sample was made of peripheral blood. This TCR was sampled from a woman in her 70s with acute or convalescent COVID-19. V and J are TRBV5-1 and TRBJ2-1, with D unclear. The CDR3 sequence is CASSLEDSSYNEQFF. The CDR3 nucleotides are TGCGCCAGCAGCTTGGAAGATAGCTCCTACAATGAGCAGTTCTTC.